The source of this T cell receptor beta chain is a study of cytomegalovirus exposure and HLA in healthy donors. Study results and caveats: Roughly uniform sequencing depth across donors was assumed, possibly incorrectly.

13 Jbeta primers and 60 Vbeta primers were used for the PCR. Using immunoSEQ multiplex PCR, the repertoire was profiled, and TCRdb retains in-frame clones only, with some absent. The sample contains fewer than 200,000 clones, roughly 85% of which appear only once. With respect to this clone: What it recognizes is unknown.

Losses at the gene ends were 1 base for V and 1 base for J; bases not matched to a gene: 17. Germline V CDR1 and CDR2: MDHEN, SYDVKM. There are 20 residues in the CDR3. The V gene is TRBV28, the J gene TRBJ2-7; 9 bases are shared with TRBD2. Sequencing was carried out using PBMCs. The sequence came from a woman aged 45-59 years in good health and CMV-seropositive. This CDR3 is CASSLFDPPGVAGVSYEQYF. DNA for the CDR3: TGTGCCAGCAGTTTATTCGACCCACCAGGGGTAGCGGGGGTGTCCTACGAGCAGTACTTC. Together with reference TRBV28 and TRBJ2-7, the CDR3 gives the full variable domain: DVKVTQSSRYLVKRTGEKVFLECVQDMDHENMFWYRQDPGLGLRLIYFSYDVKMKEKGDIPEGYSVSREKKERFSLILESASTNQTSMYLCASSLFDPPGVAGVSYEQYFGPGTRLTVT.